The source of this T cell receptor (beta chain) is a study of cytomegalovirus exposure and HLA in healthy donors. Regarding the study as a whole: TCR beta chain V- and J-gene trimming was linked, in a later analysis, to a missense variant in DCLRE1C.

Regarding this clone: Its antigen is unidentified.

Use of 60 Vbeta and 13 Jbeta primers characterized the PCR. In the original analysis: It was a later analysis that counted roughly 80 million unique TCR beta chains, of which 9.5 million to 14 million were shared. Sequencing was performed with immunoSEQ multiplex PCR; in TCRdb, only in-frame clones are kept and a portion is missing. V, J and clone size derive from that table, while D and trimming were established from the DNA sequence. Among tens of thousands of clones, about four fifths were seen once, and the ten largest hold roughly 5.3%. The CDR3 runs 13 residues. V was trimmed by 3 bases and J by 4 bases, leaving 9 bases between them. Germline V CDR1 and CDR2: MNHEY, SMNVEV (reference sequence).

This sequence originates from a young woman in good health and CMV-seronegative. Sequenced input: PBMCs. This rearrangement joins TRBV27 to TRBJ1-1; unclear D gene. CDR3 nucleotides: TGTGCCAGCAGTTTTTCCGGAGGCACTGAAGCTTTCTTT. It translates to CASSFSGGTEAFF.